One sample yielded the 26 T cell receptor beta chains listed below, sequenced in a study of blood T cell repertoires in COVID-19. Assay used: immunoSEQ multiplex PCR; TCRdb lists only in-frame clones, some missing. The sample records approximately 200,000 clones, roughly 76% being singletons. The sequenced sample consisted of peripheral blood. The receptor set was obtained from a human donor in a cohort sampled during active COVID-19.

The chain employs TRBV18 and TRBJ2-5; the match to TRBD2 covers 10 bases. The CDR3 runs 15 residues. V shed 2 bases and J 5 bases; nucleotides not matched to a gene: 5. Per germline, CDR1 KGHSH and CDR2 LQKENI. CDR3 DNA: TGTGCCAGCTCACCAAATAGCGGGAGGCTGGAGACCCAGTACTTC. Amino acid sequence: CASSPNSGRLETQYF. Full variable domain (remainder filled in from reference TRBV18 and TRBJ2-5): NAGVMQNPRHLVRRRGQEARLRCSPMKGHSHVYWYRQLPEEGLKFMVYLQKENIIDESGMPKERFSAEFPKEGPSILRIQQVVRGDSAAYFCASSPNSGRLETQYFGPGTRLLVL.

The rearrangement links TRBV19 to TRBJ1-1, with 8 nucleotides matching TRBD1. The CDR3 extends over 13 amino acids. J lost 5 bases, V lost 8 bases, and 7 bases had no gene match. The germline gives CDR1 LNHDA, CDR2 SQIVND (reference sequence). The chain's CDR3 is CASLRGRGTEAFF. The CDR3 region has the DNA TGTGCCAGTCTCAGGGGGCGCGGGACTGAAGCTTTCTTT.

J is TRBJ2-7 and V is TRBV14; TRBD2 is a possible D gene (5 bases). This CDR3 region has 14 residues. V was clipped by 3 bases and J by 5 bases, with 14 bases between them. Germline lookup yields CDR1 SGHDN and CDR2 FVKESK. The CDR3 sequence: CASSHRGSRNEQYF. CDR3 nucleotides: TGTGCCAGCAGCCACCGAGGGAGCCGCAACGAGCAGTACTTC.

The CDR3 DNA follows: TGTGCCAGCTCACCACCAGGACATGATAATTCACCCCTCCACTTT. This gives the protein CASSPPGHDNSPLHF. The V gene is TRBV18, the J gene TRBJ1-6; a possible D gene is TRBD1 (5 bases). CDR3 length equals 15 residues. The V gene's germline CDR1 is KGHSH and CDR2 LQKENI. V was trimmed by 0 bases and J by 5 bases, leaving 8 bases between them.

The chain employs TRBV2 and TRBJ1-5; D possibly corresponds to TRBD1 (6 bases). V dropped 1 base and J dropped 7 bases, with 11 bases sitting between them. Germline V gene lookup returns CDR1 SNHLY and CDR2 FYNNEI. The CDR3 consists of 14 residues. DNA of the CDR3: TGTGCCAGCAGTGAAGAGGGGGTTGGCCAGCCCCAGCATTTT. This gives the protein CASSEEGVGQPQHF.

This clone is a singleton in its sample. DNA for the CDR3: TGCAGCGTCGCCGGGACTAGCGGGAGGGATACCTACGAGCAGTACTTC. Amino acids: CSVAGTSGRDTYEQYF. V gene TRBV29-1 combines with J gene TRBJ2-7, with 16 bases lining up with TRBD2. Germline V gives CDR1 SQVTM, CDR2 ANQGSEA. V lost 6 bases, J lost 2 bases, and 7 bases stayed unmatched. This CDR3 contains 16 residues.

Only a few counts were recorded for this clone. The V gene is TRBV5-8, the J gene TRBJ1-5; D uncertain. Deletions cut 0 bases from V and 7 bases from J, with 8 bases between. Germline V gives CDR1 SGHTS, CDR2 YDEGEE. The CDR3 runs to 13 residues. This CDR3 reads CASSLVPYQPQHF. The CDR3, as DNA: TGTGCCAGCAGCTTGGTTCCCTACCAGCCCCAGCATTTT.

The chain carries TRBV11-1 and TRBJ2-1; TRBD2 agrees at 7 bases. The V segment lost 5 bases and the J segment 8 bases; nucleotides outside the gene matches: 9. This CDR3 is built from 14 residues. CDR1 is SGHAT, CDR2 FQDESV, per germline (reference sequence). The CDR3 reads CASSLWTRRDEQFF. The CDR3 DNA follows: TGTGCCAGCAGCCTATGGACTAGGAGAGATGAGCAGTTCTTC.

The chain employs TRBV12-3 or TRBV12-4 and TRBJ1-6; D gene unclear. The CDR3 is 13 residues long. Deletions cut 3 bases from V and 10 bases from J, with 10 bases between. For the CDR3, the DNA is TGTGCCAGCAGTTTCCCAGGAATCTCACCCCTCCACTTT. It translates to CASSFPGISPLHF.

This chain joins TRBV7-3 and TRBJ2-1; the D is unclear. The CDR3 length is 16 residues. In germline, CDR1 is SGHTA, CDR2 FQGTGA. Trimming removed 2 bases at V and 1 base at J, with 12 bases between. CDR3 nucleotide sequence: TGTGCCAGCAGCTTATCTTCGTCTTTATCCTACAATGAGCAGTTCTTC. As protein: CASSLSSSLSYNEQFF.

V and J are TRBV5-4 and TRBJ1-2; D may be TRBD1 (5 bases). The CDR3 contains 13 residues. Trimming removed 1 base at V and 7 bases at J, with 11 bases between. Germline CDR1 is SGHNT and CDR2 is YYREEE (reference sequence). Here the CDR3 reads CASSLQGLGGYTF. Written as DNA, the CDR3 is TGTGCCAGCAGCTTGCAGGGTCTCGGTGGCTACACCTTC.

This chain joins TRBV6-2 or TRBV6-3 and TRBJ2-7; 7 bases are a match to TRBD2. The CDR3 covers 15 residues. V gave up 2 bases and J gave up 0 bases; unmatched junction bases: 4. Germline CDR1 is MNHEY and CDR2 is SVGEGT. The CDR3 loop reads CASSYEAGYSYEQYF. In DNA form, the CDR3 reads TGTGCCAGCAGTTACGAAGCGGGATACTCCTACGAGCAGTACTTC.

This clone was seen at least ten times. The gene calls are TRBV30 and TRBJ2-7; weak D call: TRBD1 (5 bases). CDR3 size: 14 residues. Trimming stripped 2 bases from V and 3 bases from J, with 14 bases between. Germline V gene sequence: CDR1 GTSNPN, CDR2 SVGIG (reference sequence). The CDR3 region is CAWSRDPQGYEQYF. In DNA form, the CDR3 reads TGTGCCTGGAGTCGAGACCCCCAGGGCTACGAGCAGTACTTC.

The chain combines TRBV11-3 with TRBJ1-1, with a tentative D call TRBD1 (5 bases). V was clipped by 2 bases and J by 3 bases, with 7 bases between them. Germline CDR1 and CDR2: SGHNT and YENEEA. CDR3 length: 13 amino acids. CDR3 in amino acids: CASSLRGDTEAFF. The CDR3 DNA follows: TGTGCCAGCAGCTTACGGGGGGACACTGAAGCTTTCTTT.

CDR3 sequence (DNA): TGTGCCAGCAGCGCCGCCCGGGGGAACACTGAAGCTTTCTTT. Translation gives CASSAARGNTEAFF. The chain is built from TRBV9 and TRBJ1-1; D is unresolved. The V end was cut by 3 bases, the J end by 1 base, with 10 bases between. Germline assignment: CDR1 SGDLS and CDR2 YYNGEE. The CDR3 runs 14 residues. The full variable domain, its missing parts supplied by reference TRBV9 and TRBJ1-1, is DSGVTQTPKHLITATGQRVTLRCSPRSGDLSVYWYQQSLDQGLQFLIQYYNGEERAKGNILERFSAQQFPDLHSELNLSSLELGDSALYFCASSAARGNTEAFFGQGTRLTVV.

This clone is a singleton in its sample. The chain employs TRBV6-4 and TRBJ2-3, with 10 positions matching TRBD2. J lost 1 base, V lost 3 bases, and 1 base had no gene match. The CDR3 contains 15 residues. The germline CDR1 and CDR2 sequences are MRHNA and SNTAGT. The CDR3 protein is CASSELAGRTDTQYF. The CDR3 DNA follows: TGTGCCAGCAGTGAACTAGCGGGGCGCACAGATACGCAGTATTTT.

This clone came up once. V is TRBV12-3 or TRBV12-4 and J is TRBJ2-7; possible D gene TRBD2, 5 bases. V was pared by 7 bases and J by 0 bases, with 10 bases between. This CDR3 is 13 amino acids long. CDR3 protein: CASKDSYSYEQYF. Written as DNA, the CDR3 is TGTGCCAGCAAGGACTCCTACTCCTACGAGCAGTACTTC.

This chain uses TRBV6-6 with TRBJ1-2, with 8 nucleotides matching TRBD1. The germline gives CDR1 MNHNY, CDR2 SVGAGI (reference sequence). Trimming took 4 bases from V and 8 from J; bases not matched to a gene: 9. The CDR3 loop spans 14 amino acids. The CDR3 reads CASSLGQGAQGYTF. As DNA, the CDR3 is TGTGCCAGCAGTTTAGGGCAGGGGGCGCAGGGCTACACCTTC.

J is TRBJ1-2 and V is TRBV27; D uncertain. The CDR3 loop spans 15 amino acids. Trimming took off 5 bases at V and 5 bases at J, with 18 bases between the two ends. Per the germline V gene, CDR1 is MNHEY and CDR2 is SMNVEV (reference sequence). CDR3 sequence (DNA): TGTGCCAGCAGTCCATCAACAGAGCCGCTATATGGCTACACCTTC. Protein: CASSPSTEPLYGYTF.

The chain combines TRBV19 with TRBJ1-1; 8 bases align to TRBD1. Germline trimming cut 5 bases from V and 3 bases from J; bases unmatched to any gene: 8. Germline CDR1 reads LNHDA; CDR2 reads SQIVND (reference sequence). This CDR3 has 15 residues. The CDR3: CASSPPGGAYTEAFF. The CDR3 DNA is TGTGCCAGTAGTCCCCCAGGGGGCGCGTACACTGAAGCTTTCTTT.

This clone was recorded a few times. The chain joins TRBV6-5 to TRBJ2-7, with D possibly matching TRBD2 (7 bases). CDR1 is MNHEY and CDR2 is SVGAGI in the germline V gene. Trimming removed 6 bases at V and 5 bases at J, with 14 bases between. CDR3 length: 13 amino acids. CDR3 in amino acids: CASRGGGPHEQYF. The CDR3 nucleotides read TGTGCCAGCAGAGGGGGGGGACCCCACGAGCAGTACTTC.

V usage is TRBV30 and J usage is TRBJ1-1; D gene ambiguous. CDR1 is GTSNPN, CDR2 SVGIG, per germline (reference sequence). This CDR3 spans 11 amino acids. The V end was cut by 2 bases, the J end by 10 bases, with 11 bases between. CDR3 sequence reads: CAWSLNIGAFF. Here the CDR3 DNA reads TGTGCCTGGAGTCTGAACATTGGAGCTTTCTTT.

The sample holds a few counts of this clone. The chain recombines TRBV28 with TRBJ2-1; tentative D call: TRBD2 (7 bases). Germline values: CDR1 MDHEN, CDR2 SYDVKM. CDR3 length: 15 amino acids. The V end lost 2 bases, the J end lost 6 bases, and 14 bases lay between the germline ends. The CDR3 here is CASSLLAEGGNEQFF. The CDR3, as DNA: TGTGCCAGCAGTTTACTAGCGGAGGGGGGCAATGAGCAGTTCTTC.

This clone was counted many times. The rearrangement links TRBV2 to TRBJ1-5, with D possibly TRBD1 on 6 matching bases. This CDR3 has 13 amino acids. From germline, CDR1 is SNHLY and CDR2 FYNNEI. Between the trimmed V and J ends, which lost 8 bases and 9 bases, there was a span of 17 bases. The CDR3 loop is CASWTDESSPQHF. As DNA, the CDR3 is TGTGCCAGCTGGACAGATGAGTCCTCGCCCCAGCATTTT.

This clone has only a few counts. The genes are TRBV28 and TRBJ1-1, with D uncertain. The ends were cut back, 6 bases at V and 2 bases at J, with 10 bases in the middle. CDR1 MDHEN and CDR2 SYDVKM come from the germline V gene. The CDR3 has 13 amino acids. DNA of the CDR3: TGTGCCAGCAGGATAGCGGGTAACACTGAAGCTTTCTTT. As protein: CASRIAGNTEAFF.

The chain employs TRBV5-6 and TRBJ2-7; 8 positions agree with TRBD2. Trimming at V came to 4 bases and at J to 5 bases, leaving 11 bases not matched to a gene. The CDR3 sequence is 15 residues long. CDR1 SGHDT and CDR2 YYEEEE come from the germline V gene. The CDR3: CASSPAGAGYDEQYF. In DNA form, the CDR3 reads TGTGCCAGCAGCCCAGCGGGAGCGGGGTACGACGAGCAGTACTTC.